This T cell receptor beta chain was profiled in a study of chemoradiotherapy in HPV16-positive cancers. Germline V lookup: CDR1 MGHRA, CDR2 YSYEKL. V was pared by 0 bases and J by 7 bases, with 19 bases between. The CDR3 is 17 residues long. Method: immunoSEQ multiplex PCR; TCRdb's copy keeps in-frame clones and lacks some. The table has tens of thousands of clones, roughly 84% seen once. The chain is built from TRBV4-1 and TRBJ2-1, with D perhaps matching TRBD2 (7 bases). The specimen comprised blood, sampled from a patient who underwent chemoradiotherapy. This clonotype was obtained from a human donor with HPV-associated anogenital cancer. CDR3 sequence reads: CASSQDTGGSKRNEQFF. Here the CDR3 DNA reads TGCGCCAGCAGCCAAGACACGGGGGGCAGCAAACGAAATGAGCAGTTCTTC.